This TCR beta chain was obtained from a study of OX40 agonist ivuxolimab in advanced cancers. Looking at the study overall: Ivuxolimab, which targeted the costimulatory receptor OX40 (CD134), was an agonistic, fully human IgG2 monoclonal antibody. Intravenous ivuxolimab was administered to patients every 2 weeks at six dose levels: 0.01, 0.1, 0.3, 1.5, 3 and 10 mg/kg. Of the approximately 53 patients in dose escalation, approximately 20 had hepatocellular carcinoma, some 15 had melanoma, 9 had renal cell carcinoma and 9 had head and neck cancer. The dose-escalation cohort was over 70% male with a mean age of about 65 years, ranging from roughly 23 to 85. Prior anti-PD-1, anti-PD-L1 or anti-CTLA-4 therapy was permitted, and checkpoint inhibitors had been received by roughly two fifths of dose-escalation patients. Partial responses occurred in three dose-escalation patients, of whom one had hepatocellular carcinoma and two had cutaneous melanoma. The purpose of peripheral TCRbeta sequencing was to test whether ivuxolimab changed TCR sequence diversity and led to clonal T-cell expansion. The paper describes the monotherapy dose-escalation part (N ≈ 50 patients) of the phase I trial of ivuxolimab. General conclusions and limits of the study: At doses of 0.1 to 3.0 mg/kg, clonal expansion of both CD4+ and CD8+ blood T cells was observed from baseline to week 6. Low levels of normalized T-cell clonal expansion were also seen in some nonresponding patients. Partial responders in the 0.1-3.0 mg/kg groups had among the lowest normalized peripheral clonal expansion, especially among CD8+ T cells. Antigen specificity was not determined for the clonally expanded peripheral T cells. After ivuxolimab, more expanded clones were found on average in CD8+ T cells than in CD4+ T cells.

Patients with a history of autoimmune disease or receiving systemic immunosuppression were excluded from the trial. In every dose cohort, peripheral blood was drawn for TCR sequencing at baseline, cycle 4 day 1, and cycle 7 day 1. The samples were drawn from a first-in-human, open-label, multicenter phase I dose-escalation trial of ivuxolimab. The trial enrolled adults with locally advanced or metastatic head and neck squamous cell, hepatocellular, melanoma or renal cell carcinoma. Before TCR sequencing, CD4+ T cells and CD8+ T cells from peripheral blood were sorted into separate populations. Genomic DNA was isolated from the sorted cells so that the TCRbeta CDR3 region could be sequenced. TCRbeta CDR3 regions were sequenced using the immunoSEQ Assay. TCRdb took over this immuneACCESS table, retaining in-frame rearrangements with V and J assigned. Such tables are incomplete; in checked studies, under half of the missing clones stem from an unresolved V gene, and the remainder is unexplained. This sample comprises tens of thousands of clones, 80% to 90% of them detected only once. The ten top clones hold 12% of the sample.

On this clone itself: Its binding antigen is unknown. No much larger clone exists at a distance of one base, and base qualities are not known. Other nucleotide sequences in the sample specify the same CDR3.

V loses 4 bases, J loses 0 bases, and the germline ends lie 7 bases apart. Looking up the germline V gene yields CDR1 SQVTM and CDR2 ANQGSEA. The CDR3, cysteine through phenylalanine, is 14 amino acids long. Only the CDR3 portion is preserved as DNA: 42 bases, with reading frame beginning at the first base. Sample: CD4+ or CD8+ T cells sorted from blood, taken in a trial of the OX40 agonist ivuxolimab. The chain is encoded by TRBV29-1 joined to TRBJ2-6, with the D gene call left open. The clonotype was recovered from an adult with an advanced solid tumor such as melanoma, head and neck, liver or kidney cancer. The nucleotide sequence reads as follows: TGCAGCGTTGGCCTCAGCTCTGGGGCCAACGTCCTGACTTTC. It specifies CSVGLSSGANVLTF.